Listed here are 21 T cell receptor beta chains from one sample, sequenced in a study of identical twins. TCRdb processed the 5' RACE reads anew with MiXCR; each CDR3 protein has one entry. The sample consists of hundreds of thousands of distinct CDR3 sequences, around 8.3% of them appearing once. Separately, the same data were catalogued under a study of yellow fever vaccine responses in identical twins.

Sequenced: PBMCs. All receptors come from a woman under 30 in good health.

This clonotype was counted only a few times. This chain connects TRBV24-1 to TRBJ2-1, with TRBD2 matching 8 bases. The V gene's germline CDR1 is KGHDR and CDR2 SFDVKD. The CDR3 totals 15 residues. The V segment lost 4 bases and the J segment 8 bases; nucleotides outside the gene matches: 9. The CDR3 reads CATSERGRGDDEQFF. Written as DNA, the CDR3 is TGTGCCACCAGTGAAAGAGGGCGGGGGGATGATGAGCAGTTCTTC.

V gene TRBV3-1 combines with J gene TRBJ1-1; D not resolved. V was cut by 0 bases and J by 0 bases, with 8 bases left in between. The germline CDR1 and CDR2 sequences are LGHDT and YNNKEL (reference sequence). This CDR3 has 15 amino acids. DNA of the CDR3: TGTGCCAGCAGCCAAGATTGGTCCATGAACACTGAAGCTTTCTTT. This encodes CASSQDWSMNTEAFF.

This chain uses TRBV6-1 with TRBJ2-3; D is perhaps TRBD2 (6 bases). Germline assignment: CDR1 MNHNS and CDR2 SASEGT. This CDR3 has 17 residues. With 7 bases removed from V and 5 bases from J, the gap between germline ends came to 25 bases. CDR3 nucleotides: TGTGCCAGCATCGCCACTGGGGTGGCGGGACCCGGAGATACGCAGTATTTT. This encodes CASIATGVAGPGDTQYF.

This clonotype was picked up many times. Here the CDR3 reads CASSVSGRRSQETQYF. The CDR3 nucleotides read TGTGCCAGCAGCGTCAGCGGGAGGAGGTCCCAAGAGACCCAGTACTTC. V is TRBV9 and J is TRBJ2-5; TRBD2 agrees at 9 bases. J lost 1 base, V lost 2 bases, and 6 bases had no gene match. The CDR3 length is 16 residues. Germline V gene data show CDR1 as SGDLS and CDR2 as YYNGEE.

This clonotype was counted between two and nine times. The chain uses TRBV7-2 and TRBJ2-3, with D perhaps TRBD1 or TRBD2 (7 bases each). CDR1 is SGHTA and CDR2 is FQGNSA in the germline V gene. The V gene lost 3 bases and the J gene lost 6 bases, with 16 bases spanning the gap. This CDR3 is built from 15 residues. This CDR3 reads CASSFGRGGGDTQYF. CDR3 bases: TGTGCCAGCAGCTTTGGCAGGGGGGGTGGGGATACGCAGTATTTT.

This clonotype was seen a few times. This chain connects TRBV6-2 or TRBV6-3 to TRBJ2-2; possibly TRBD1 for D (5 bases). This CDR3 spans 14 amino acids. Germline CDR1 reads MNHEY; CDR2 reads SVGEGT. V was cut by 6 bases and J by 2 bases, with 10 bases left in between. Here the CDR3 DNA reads TGTGCCAGCAGGGACATAGCTAACACCGGGGAGCTGTTTTTT. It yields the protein CASRDIANTGELFF.

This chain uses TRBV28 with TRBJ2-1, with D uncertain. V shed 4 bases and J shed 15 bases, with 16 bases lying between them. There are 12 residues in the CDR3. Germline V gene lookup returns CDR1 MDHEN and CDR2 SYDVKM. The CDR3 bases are TGTGCCAGCAGTTCCCGGACCGCTCATGGGTTCTTC. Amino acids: CASSSRTAHGFF.

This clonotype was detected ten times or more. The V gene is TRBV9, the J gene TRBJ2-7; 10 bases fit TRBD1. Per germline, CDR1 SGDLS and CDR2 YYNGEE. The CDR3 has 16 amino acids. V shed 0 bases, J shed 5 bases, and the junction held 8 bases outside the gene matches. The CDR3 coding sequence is TGTGCCAGCAGCGTAGAGGTAGGACAGGGGGGCGACGAGCAGTACTTC. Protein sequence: CASSVEVGQGGDEQYF. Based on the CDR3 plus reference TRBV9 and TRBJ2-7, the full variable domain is DSGVTQTPKHLITATGQRVTLRCSPRSGDLSVYWYQQSLDQGLQFLIQYYNGEERAKGNILERFSAQQFPDLHSELNLSSLELGDSALYFCASSVEVGQGGDEQYFGPGTRLTVT.

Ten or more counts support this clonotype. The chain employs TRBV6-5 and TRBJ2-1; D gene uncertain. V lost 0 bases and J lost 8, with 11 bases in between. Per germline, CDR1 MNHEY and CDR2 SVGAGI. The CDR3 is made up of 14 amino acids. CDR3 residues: CASSYSRSSDEQFF. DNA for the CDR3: TGTGCCAGCAGTTACTCTCGGTCCTCTGATGAGCAGTTCTTC.

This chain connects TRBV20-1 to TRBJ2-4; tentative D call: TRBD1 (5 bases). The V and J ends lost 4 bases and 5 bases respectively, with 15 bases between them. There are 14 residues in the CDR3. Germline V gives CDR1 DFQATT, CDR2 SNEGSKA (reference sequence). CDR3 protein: CSAIDQGYQNIQYF. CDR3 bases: TGCAGTGCTATAGATCAGGGATATCAAAACATTCAGTACTTC.

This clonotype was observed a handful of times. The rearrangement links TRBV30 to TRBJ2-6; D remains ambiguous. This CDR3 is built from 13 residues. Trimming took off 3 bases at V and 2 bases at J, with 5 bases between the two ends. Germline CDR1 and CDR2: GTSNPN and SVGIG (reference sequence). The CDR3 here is CAWRYPGANVLTF. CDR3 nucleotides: TGTGCCTGGAGATATCCTGGGGCCAACGTCCTGACTTTC.

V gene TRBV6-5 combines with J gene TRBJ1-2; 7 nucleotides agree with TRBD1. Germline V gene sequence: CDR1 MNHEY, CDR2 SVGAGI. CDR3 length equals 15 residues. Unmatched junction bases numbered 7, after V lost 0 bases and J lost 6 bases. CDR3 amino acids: CASSYSGQELDGYTF. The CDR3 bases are TGTGCCAGCAGTTACTCCGGACAGGAACTTGATGGCTACACCTTC.

The DNA of the CDR3 is TGTGCCAGCAGTGAAGCGCTGTACAGACCAGAGACCCAGTACTTC. Translation gives CASSEALYRPETQYF. This chain connects TRBV6-1 to TRBJ2-5; D unresolved. The germline V gene has CDR1 MNHNS and CDR2 SASEGT. With 0 bases removed from V and 4 bases from J, the gap between germline ends came to 12 bases. The length of the CDR3 is 15 residues.

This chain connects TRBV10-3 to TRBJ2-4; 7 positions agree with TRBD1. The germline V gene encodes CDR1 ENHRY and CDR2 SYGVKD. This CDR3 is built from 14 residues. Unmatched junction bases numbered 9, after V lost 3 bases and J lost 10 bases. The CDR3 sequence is CAISDPVDRLIQYF. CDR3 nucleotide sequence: TGTGCCATCAGTGACCCTGTGGACAGGCTGATTCAGTACTTC.

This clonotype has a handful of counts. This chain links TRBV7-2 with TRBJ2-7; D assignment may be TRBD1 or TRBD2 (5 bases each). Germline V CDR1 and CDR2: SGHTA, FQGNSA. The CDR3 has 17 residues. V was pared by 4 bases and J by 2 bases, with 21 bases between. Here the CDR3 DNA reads TGTGCCAGCAGCTCCACGGGGAGATTGACAGTGACCTACGAGCAGTACTTC. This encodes CASSSTGRLTVTYEQYF.

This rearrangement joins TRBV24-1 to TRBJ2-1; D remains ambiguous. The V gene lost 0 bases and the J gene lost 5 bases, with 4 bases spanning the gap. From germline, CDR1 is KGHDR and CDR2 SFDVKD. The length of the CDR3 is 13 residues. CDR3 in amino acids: CATSDLWHNEQFF. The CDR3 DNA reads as TGTGCCACCAGTGATTTGTGGCACAATGAGCAGTTCTTC.

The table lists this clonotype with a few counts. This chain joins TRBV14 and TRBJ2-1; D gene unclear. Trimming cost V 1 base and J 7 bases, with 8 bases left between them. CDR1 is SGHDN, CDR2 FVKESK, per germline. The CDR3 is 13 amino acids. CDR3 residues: CASSQVQDNEQFF. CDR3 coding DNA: TGTGCCAGCAGCCAAGTCCAGGATAATGAGCAGTTCTTC. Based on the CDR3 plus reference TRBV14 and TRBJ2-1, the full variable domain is EAGVTQFPSHSVIEKGQTVTLRCDPISGHDNLYWYRRVMGKEIKFLLHFVKESKQDESGMPNNRFLAERTGGTYSTLKVQPAELEDSGVYFCASSQVQDNEQFFGPGTRLTVL.

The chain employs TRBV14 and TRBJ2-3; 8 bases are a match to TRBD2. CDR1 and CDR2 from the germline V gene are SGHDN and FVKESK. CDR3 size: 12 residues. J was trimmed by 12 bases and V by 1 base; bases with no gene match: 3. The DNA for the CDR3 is TGTGCCAGCAGCCAAGGGGGACTAGATCAGTATTTT. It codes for CASSQGGLDQYF. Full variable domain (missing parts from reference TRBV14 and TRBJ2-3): EAGVTQFPSHSVIEKGQTVTLRCDPISGHDNLYWYRRVMGKEIKFLLHFVKESKQDESGMPNNRFLAERTGGTYSTLKVQPAELEDSGVYFCASSQGGLDQYFGPGTRLTVL.

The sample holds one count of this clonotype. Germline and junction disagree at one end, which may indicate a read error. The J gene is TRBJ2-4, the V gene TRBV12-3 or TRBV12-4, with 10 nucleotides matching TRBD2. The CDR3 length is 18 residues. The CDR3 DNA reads TGTGCCCGCAGTCCCCGGACTAGCGGTACGTCAGCCAAAAACATTCAGTACTTC. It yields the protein CARSPRTSGTSAKNIQYF.

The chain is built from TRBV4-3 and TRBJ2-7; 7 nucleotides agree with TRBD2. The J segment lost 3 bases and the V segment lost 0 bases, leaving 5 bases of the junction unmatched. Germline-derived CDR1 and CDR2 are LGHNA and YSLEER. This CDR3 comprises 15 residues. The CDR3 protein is CASSQDTGRVYEQYF. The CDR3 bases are TGCGCCAGCAGCCAAGATACGGGGAGGGTCTACGAGCAGTACTTC.

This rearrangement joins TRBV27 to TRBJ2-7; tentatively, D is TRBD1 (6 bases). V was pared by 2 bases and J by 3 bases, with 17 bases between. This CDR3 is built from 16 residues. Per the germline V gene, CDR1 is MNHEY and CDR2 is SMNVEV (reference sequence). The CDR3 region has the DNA TGTGCCAGCAGTTTACTGTCCGGGACAAGCTTCTACGAGCAGTACTTC. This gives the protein CASSLLSGTSFYEQYF.